This TCR beta chain was identified during a study of tissue T cells after allogeneic stem cell transplantation. Study as a whole: Tissue samples with histologically apparent lymphocytes on H&E review were prioritized for sequencing.

Study-level points and caveats: Few T cell clones were shared across patients, but motif clusters showed tissue-specific shared signatures. Limitations included a small, clinically heterogeneous cohort and limited sampling depth.

Details on this clone: Antigen unknown.

The assay was immunoSEQ multiplex PCR, and TCRdb's table has in-frame clones only and misses some. Seen here are 5,000 to 6,500 clones, around two thirds observed once, and the top ten hold 13% to 15%. V lost 1 base and J lost 7; bases outside the gene matches: 6. CDR1 and CDR2 from the germline V gene are MGHRA and YSYEKL. The CDR3 runs to 16 residues. The sample was duodenum tissue, taken at autopsy. J is TRBJ2-2 and V is TRBV4-1; 10 bases line up with TRBD1. This sequence was found in a woman aged 18-49 years with breast cancer. In DNA, the CDR3 is TGCGCCAGCAGCCAAGCCCGGGACAGGGGCGGCGGGGAGCTGTTTTTT. This gives the protein CASSQARDRGGGELFF.